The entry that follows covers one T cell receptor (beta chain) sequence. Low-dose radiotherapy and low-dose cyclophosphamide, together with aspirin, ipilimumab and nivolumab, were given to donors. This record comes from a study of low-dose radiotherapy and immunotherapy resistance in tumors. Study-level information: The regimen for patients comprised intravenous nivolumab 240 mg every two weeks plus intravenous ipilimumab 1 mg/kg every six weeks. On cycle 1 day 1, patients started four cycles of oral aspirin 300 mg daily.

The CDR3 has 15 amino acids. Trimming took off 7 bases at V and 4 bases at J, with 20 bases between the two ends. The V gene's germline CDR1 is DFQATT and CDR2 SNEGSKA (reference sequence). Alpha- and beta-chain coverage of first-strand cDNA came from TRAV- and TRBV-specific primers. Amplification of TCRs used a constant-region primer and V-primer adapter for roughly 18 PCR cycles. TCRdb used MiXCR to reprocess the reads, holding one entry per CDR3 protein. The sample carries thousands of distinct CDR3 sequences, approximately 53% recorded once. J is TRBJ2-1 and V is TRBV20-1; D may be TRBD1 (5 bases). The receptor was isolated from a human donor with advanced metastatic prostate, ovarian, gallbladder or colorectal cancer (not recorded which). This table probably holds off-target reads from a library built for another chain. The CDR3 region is CSVFALQGIYNEQFF. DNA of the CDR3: TGCAGTGTATTCGCTCTGCAGGGAATTTACAATGAGCAGTTCTTC.